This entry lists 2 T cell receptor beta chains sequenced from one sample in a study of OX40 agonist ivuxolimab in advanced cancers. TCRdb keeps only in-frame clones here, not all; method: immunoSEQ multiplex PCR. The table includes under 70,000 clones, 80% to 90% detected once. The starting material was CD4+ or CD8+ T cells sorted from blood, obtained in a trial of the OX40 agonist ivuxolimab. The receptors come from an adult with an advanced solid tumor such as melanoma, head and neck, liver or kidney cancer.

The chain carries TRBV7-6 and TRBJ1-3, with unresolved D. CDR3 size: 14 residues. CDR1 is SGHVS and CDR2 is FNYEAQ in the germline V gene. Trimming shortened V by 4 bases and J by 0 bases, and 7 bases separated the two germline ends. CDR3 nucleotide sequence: TGTGCCAGCAGCTCTTTATTCTCTGGAAACACCATATATTTT. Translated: CASSSLFSGNTIYF.

The CDR3 loop reads CASRFKAGGADTQYF. For the CDR3, the DNA is TGTGCCAGCAGATTCAAAGCGGGAGGGGCAGATACGCAGTATTTT. The rearrangement uses TRBV28 and TRBJ2-3, with TRBD2 matching 10 bases. Germline assignment: CDR1 MDHEN and CDR2 SYDVKM. The CDR3 totals 15 residues. The V gene end was trimmed by 6 bases and the J gene end by 4 bases; junction bases not matched to a gene: 7.